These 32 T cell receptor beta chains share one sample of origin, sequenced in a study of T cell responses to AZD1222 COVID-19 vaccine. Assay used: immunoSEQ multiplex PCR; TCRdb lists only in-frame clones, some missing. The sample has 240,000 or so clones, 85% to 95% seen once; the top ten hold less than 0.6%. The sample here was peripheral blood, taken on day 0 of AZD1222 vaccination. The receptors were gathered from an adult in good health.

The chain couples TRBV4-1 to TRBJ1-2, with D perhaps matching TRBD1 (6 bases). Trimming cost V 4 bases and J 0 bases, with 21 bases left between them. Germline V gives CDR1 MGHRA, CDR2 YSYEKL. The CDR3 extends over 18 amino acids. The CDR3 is CASSLPGRGGRANYGYTF. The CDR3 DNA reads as TGCGCCAGCAGCCTCCCTGGCAGGGGTGGTAGAGCTAACTATGGCTACACCTTC.

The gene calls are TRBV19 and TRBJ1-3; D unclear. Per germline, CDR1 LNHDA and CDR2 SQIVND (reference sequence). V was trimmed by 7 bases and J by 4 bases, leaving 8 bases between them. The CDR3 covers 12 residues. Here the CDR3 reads CASKSAGNTIYF. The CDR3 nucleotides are TGTGCCAGTAAATCTGCAGGAAACACCATATATTTT.

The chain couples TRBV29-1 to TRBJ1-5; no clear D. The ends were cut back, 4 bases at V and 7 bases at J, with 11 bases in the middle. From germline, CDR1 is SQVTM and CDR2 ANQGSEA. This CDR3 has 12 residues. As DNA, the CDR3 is TGCAGCGTTGGTCAGTTCGGACAGCCCCAGCATTTT. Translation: CSVGQFGQPQHF.

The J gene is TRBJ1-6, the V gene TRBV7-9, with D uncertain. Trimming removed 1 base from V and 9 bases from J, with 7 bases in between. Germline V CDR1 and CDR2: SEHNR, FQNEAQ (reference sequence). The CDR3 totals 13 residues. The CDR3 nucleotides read TGTGCCAGCAGCTTAGAGATTGGTTCACCCCTCCACTTT. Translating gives CASSLEIGSPLHF.

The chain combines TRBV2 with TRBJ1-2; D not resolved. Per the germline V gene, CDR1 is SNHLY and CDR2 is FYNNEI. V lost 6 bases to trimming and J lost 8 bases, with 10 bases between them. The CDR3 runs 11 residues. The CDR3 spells CASRPYLGYTF. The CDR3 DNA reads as TGTGCCAGCAGGCCATATTTAGGCTACACCTTC. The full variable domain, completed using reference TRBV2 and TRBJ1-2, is EPEVTQTPSHQVTQMGQEVILRCVPISNHLYFYWYRQILGQKVEFLVSFYNNEISEKSEIFDDQFSVERPDGSNFTLKIRSTKLEDSAMYFCASRPYLGYTFGSGTRLTVV.

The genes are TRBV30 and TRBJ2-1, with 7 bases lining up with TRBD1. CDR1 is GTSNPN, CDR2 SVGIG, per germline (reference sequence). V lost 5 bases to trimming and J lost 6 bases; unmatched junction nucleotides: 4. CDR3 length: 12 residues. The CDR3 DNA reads TGTGCCTGGGACAGGGCCGGCAATGAGCAGTTCTTC. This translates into CAWDRAGNEQFF.

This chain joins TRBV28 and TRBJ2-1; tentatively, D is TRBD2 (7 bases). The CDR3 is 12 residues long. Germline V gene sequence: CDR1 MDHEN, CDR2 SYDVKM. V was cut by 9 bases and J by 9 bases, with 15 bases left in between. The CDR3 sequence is CASRTGGSEQFF. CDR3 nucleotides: TGTGCCAGTAGGACGGGGGGCAGTGAGCAGTTCTTC.

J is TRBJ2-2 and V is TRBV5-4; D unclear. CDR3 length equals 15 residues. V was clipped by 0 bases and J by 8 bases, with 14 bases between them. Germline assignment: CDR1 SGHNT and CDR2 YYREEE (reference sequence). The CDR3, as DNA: TGTGCCAGCAGCTTGGCCGGGTGGTTAGGTGGGGAGCTGTTTTTT. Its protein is CASSLAGWLGGELFF.

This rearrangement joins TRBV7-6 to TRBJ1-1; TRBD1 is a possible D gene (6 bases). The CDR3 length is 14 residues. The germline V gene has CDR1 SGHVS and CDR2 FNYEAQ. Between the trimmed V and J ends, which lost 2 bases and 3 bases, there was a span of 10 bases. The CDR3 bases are TGTGCCAGCAGCTTAACAGGGTTGGACACTGAAGCTTTCTTT. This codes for CASSLTGLDTEAFF.

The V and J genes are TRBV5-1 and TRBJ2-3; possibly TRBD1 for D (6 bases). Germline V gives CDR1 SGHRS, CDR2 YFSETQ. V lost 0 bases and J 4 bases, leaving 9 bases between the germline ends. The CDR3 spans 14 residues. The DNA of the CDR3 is TGCGCCAGCAGCTTGGACACAGGGTCAGATACGCAGTATTTT. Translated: CASSLDTGSDTQYF.

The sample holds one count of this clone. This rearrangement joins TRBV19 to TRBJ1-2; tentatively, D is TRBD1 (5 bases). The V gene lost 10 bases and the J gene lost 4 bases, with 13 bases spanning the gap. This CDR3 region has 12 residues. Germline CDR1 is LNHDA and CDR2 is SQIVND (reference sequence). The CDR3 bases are TGTGCCACCTTGAGGGGCAGCTATGGCTACACCTTC. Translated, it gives CATLRGSYGYTF.

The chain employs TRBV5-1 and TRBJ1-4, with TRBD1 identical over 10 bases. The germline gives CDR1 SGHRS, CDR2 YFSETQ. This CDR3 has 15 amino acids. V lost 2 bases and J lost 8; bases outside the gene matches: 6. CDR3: CASSLPGTGEEKLFF. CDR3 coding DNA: TGCGCCAGCAGCTTACCCGGGACAGGGGAGGAAAAACTGTTTTTT.

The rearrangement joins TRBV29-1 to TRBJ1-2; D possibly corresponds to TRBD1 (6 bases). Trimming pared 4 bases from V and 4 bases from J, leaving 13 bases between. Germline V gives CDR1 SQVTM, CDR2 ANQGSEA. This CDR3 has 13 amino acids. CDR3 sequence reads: CSVGGGGSYGYTF. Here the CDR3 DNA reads TGCAGCGTTGGCGGGGGCGGGAGCTATGGCTACACCTTC. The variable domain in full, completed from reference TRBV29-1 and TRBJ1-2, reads SAVISQKPSRDICQRGTSLTIQCQVDSQVTMMFWYRQQPGQSLTLIATANQGSEATYESGFVIDKFPISRPNLTFSTLTVSNMSPEDSSIYLCSVGGGGSYGYTFGSGTRLTVV.

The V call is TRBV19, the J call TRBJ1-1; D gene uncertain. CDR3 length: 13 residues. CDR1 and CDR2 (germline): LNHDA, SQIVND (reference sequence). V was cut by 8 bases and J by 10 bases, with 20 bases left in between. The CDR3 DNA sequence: TGTGCCAGTTCCATAACCCCCCATTATGGAGCTTTCTTT. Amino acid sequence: CASSITPHYGAFF.

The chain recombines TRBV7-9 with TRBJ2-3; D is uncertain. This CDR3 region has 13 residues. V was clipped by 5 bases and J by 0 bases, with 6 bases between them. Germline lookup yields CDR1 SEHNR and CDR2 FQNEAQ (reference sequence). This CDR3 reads CASSAPSTDTQYF. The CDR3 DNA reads TGTGCCAGCAGCGCACCTAGCACAGATACGCAGTATTTT.

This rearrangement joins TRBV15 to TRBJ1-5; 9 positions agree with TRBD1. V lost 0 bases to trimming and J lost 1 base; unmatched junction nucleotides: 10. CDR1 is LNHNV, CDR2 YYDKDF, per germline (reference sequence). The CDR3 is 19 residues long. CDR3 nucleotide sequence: TGTGCCACCAGCAGAGACCCTAACAGGGGGCGAATAAGCAATCAGCCCCAGCATTTT. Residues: CATSRDPNRGRISNQPQHF.

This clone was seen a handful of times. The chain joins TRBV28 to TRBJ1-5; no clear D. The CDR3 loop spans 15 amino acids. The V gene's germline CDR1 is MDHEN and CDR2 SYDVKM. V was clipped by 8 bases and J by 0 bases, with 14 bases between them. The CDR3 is CASLGYSGSNQPQHF. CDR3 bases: TGTGCCAGCCTTGGGTATTCGGGTAGCAATCAGCCCCAGCATTTT.

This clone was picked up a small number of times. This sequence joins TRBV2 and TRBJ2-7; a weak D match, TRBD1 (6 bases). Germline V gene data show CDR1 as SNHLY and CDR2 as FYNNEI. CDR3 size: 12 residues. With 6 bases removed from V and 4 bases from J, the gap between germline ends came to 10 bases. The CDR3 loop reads CASRAGEYEQYF. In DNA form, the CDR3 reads TGTGCCAGCAGGGCAGGGGAATACGAGCAGTACTTC.

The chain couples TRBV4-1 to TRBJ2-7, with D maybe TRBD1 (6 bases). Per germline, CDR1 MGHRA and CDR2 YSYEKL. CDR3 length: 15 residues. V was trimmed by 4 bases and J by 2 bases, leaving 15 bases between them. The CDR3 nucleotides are TGCGCCAGCAGCCCACTGACAGGTACCGCCTACGAGCAGTACTTC. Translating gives CASSPLTGTAYEQYF.

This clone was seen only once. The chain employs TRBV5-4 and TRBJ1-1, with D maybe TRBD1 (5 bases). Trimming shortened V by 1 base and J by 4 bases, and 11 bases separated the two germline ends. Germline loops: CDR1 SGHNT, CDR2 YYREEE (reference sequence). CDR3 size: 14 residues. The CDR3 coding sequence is TGTGCCAGCAGCTTGAGGGGCCGGAGCACTGAAGCTTTCTTT. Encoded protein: CASSLRGRSTEAFF.

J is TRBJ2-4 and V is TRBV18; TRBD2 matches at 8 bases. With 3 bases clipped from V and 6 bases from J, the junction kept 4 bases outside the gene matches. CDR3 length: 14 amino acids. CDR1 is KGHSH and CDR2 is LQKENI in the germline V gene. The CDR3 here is CASSPRTSTNIQYF. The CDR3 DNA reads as TGTGCCAGCTCACCCCGGACTAGCACAAACATTCAGTACTTC.

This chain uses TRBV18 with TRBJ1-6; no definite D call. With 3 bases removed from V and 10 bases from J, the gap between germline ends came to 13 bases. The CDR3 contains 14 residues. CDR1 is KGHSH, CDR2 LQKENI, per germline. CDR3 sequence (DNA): TGTGCCAGCTCACCCGAGGGAGACATCTCACCCCTCCACTTT. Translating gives CASSPEGDISPLHF.

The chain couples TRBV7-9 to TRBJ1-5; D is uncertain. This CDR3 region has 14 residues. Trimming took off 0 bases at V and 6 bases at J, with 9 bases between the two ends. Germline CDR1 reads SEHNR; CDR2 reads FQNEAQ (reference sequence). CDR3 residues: CASSLAGSRQPQHF. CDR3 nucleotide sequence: TGTGCCAGCAGCTTAGCGGGAAGTCGTCAGCCCCAGCATTTT.

The DNA of the CDR3 is TGCGCCAGCAGCCCCAGGGTGTTGGAGACCCAGTACTTC. It codes for CASSPRVLETQYF. The chain links TRBV4-1 to TRBJ2-5; D might be TRBD1 (5 bases). The ends were cut back, 4 bases at V and 5 bases at J, with 11 bases in the middle. Per germline, CDR1 MGHRA and CDR2 YSYEKL. The CDR3 is 13 amino acids.

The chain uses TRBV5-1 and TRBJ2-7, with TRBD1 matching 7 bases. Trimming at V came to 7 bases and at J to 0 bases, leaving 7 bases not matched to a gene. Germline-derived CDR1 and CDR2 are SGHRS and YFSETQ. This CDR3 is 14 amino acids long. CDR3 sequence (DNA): TGCGCCAGCCGAGGACAGGCCGTCTCCTACGAGCAGTACTTC. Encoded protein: CASRGQAVSYEQYF.

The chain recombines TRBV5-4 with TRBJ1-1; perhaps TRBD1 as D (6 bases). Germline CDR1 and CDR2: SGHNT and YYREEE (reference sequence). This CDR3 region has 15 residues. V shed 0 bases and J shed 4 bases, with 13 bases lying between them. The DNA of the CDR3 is TGTGCCAGCAGCTTGGCGGGGGCGCTGGGCACTGAAGCTTTCTTT. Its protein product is CASSLAGALGTEAFF.

CDR3: CASSLIDSLYSPLHF. In DNA form, the CDR3 reads TGTGCCAGCAGCTTGATTGACAGCCTCTATTCACCCCTCCACTTT. This chain uses TRBV5-5 with TRBJ1-6; tentatively, D is TRBD1 (5 bases). From germline, CDR1 is SGHKS and CDR2 YYEKEE (reference sequence). V was pared by 1 base and J by 8 bases, with 13 bases between. The CDR3 has 15 residues. Filled out from reference TRBV5-5 and TRBJ1-6, the complete variable domain reads DAGVTQSPTHLIKTRGQQVTLRCSPISGHKSVSWYQQVLGQGPQFIFQYYEKEERGRGNFPDRFSARQFPNYSSELNVNALLLGDSALYLCASSLIDSLYSPLHFGNGTRLTVT.

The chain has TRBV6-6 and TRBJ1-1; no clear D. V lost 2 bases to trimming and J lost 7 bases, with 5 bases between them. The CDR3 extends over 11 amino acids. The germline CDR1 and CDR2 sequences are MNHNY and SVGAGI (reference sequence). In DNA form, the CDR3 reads TGTGCCAGCAGTTACGTCGGTGAAGCTTTCTTT. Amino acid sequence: CASSYVGEAFF.

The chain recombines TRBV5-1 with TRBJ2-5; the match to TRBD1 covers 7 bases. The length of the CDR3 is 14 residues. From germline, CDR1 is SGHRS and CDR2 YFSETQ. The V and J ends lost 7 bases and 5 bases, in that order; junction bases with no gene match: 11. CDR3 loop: CASGPTGEQETQYF. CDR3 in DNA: TGCGCCAGCGGACCAACAGGGGAACAGGAGACCCAGTACTTC.

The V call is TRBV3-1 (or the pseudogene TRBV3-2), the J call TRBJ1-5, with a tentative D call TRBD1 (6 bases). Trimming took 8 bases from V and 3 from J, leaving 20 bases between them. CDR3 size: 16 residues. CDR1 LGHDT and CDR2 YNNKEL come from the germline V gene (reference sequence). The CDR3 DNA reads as TGTGCCAGCCCCCAGAGGGCCGGGGGCAACAATCAGCCCCAGCATTTT. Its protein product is CASPQRAGGNNQPQHF.

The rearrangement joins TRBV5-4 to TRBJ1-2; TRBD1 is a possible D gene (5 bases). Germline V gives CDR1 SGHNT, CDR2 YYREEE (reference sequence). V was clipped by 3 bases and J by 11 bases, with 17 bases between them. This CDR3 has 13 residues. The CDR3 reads CASSSLTESRYTF. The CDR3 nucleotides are TGTGCCAGCAGCTCCCTGACAGAATCAAGATACACCTTC.

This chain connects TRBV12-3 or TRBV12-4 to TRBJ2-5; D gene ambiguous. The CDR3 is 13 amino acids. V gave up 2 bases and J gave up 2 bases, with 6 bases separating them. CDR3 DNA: TGTGCCAGCAGTTTAAGTGTGCAAGAGACCCAGTACTTC. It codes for CASSLSVQETQYF.